This T cell receptor (beta chain) was documented in a study of T cells in Graves' hyperthyroidism and ophthalmopathy. The CDR3 is 16 residues long. The germline V gene has CDR1 SGHVS and CDR2 FQNEAQ. The TCR beta CDR3 regions underwent amplification using RNA transcripts as the source. HTBI primers were the set used in a first-round RT-PCR of the TCR CDR3. Using its own MiXCR run on the multiplex PCR reads, TCRdb lists one record per CDR3 protein. The sample has under 400,000 distinct CDR3 sequences, 15% to 20% seen once. Turning to this clonotype: This may arise from a read error, as a much more abundant clone is one base away.

The sequence derives from a woman between 45 and 60 years old with Graves' hyperthyroidism. The chain couples TRBV7-8 to TRBJ2-3; perhaps D is TRBD1 or TRBD2 (5 bases each). Material: blood. The chain's CDR3 is CASSLEGPASTGTQYF. DNA for the CDR3: TGTGCCAGCAGCTTAGAAGGTCCGGCTAGCACAGGTACGCAGTATTTT.